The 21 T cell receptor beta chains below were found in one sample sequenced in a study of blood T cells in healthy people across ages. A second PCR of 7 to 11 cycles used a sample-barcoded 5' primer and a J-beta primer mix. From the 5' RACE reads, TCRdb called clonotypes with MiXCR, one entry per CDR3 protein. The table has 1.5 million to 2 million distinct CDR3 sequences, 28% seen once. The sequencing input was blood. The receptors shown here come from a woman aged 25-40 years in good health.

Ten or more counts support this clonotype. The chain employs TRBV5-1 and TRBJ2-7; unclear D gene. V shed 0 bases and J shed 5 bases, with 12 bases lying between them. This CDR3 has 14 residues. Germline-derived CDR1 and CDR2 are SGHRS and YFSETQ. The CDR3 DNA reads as TGCGCCAGCAGCTTGGGAGGAACGGTCGACGAGCAGTACTTC. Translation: CASSLGGTVDEQYF.

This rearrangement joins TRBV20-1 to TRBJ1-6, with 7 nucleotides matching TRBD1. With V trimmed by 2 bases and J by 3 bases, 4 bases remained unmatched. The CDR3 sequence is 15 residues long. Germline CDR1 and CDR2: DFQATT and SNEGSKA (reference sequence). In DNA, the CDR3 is TGCAGTGCTAGACCACAGGGGTTCTATAATTCACCCCTCCACTTT. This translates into CSARPQGFYNSPLHF.

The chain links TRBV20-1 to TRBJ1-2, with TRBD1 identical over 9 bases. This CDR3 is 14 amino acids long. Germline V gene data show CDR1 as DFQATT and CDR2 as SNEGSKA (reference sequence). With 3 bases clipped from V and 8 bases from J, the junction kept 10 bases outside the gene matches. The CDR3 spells CSASEGQGMWGYTF. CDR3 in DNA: TGCAGTGCTAGTGAAGGACAGGGGATGTGGGGCTACACCTTC.

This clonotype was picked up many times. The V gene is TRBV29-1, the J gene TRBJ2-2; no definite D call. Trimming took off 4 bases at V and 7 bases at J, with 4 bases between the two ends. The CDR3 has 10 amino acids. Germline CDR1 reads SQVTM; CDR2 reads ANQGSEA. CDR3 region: CSVGDGELFF. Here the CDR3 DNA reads TGCAGCGTTGGGGACGGGGAGCTGTTTTTT.

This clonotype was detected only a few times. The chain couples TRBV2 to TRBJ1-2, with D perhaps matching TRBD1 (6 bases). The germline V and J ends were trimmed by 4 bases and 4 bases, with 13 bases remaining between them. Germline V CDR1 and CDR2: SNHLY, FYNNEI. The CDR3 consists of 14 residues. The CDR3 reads CASSATGFGYGYTF. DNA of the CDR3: TGTGCCAGCAGTGCAACAGGGTTTGGCTATGGCTACACCTTC.

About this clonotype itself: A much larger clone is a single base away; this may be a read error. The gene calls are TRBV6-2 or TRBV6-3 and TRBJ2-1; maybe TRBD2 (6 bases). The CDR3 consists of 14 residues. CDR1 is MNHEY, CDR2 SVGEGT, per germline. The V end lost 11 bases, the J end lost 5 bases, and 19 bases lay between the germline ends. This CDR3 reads CAGLTTRGDNEQFF. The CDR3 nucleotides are TGTGCCGGCCTAACGACTAGGGGCGACAATGAGCAGTTCTTC.

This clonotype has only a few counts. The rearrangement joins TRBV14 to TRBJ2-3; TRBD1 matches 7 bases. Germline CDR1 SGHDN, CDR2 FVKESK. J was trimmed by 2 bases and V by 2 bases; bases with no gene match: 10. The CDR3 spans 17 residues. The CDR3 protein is CASSQLQGSRNTDTQYF. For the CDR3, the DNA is TGTGCCAGCAGCCAACTACAGGGGAGTAGGAACACAGATACGCAGTATTTT.

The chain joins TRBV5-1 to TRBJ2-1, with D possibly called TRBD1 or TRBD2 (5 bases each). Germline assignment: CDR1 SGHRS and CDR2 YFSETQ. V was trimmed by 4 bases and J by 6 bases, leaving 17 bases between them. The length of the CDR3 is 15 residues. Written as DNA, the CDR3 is TGCGCCAGCAGCACGGACGGATCGGGGCGCAATGAGCAGTTCTTC. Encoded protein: CASSTDGSGRNEQFF.

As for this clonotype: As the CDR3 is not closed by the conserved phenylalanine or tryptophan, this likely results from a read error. The CDR3 coding sequence is TGTGCCAGCAGTTTTCAGGACACAGATACGCAGTATTTG. This encodes CASSFQDTDTQYL. J is TRBJ2-3 and V is TRBV28; D gene unclear. This CDR3 contains 13 residues. V lost 3 bases, J lost 2 bases, and 6 bases lay in between. Germline CDR1 reads MDHEN; CDR2 reads SYDVKM.

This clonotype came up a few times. The CDR3 DNA reads as TGCGCCAGCAGCCCGTATACCGGGCTAGGGTCTTACGAGCAGTACTTC. Translated, it gives CASSPYTGLGSYEQYF. This chain joins TRBV4-3 and TRBJ2-7; no clear D gene. The CDR3 has 16 residues. V shed 4 bases and J shed 4 bases, with 20 bases lying between them. From germline, CDR1 is LGHNA and CDR2 YSLEER.

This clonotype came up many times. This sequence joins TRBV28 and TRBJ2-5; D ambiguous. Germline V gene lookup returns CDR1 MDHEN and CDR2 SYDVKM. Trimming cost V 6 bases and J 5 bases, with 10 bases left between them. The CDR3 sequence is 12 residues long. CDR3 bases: TGTGCCAGCAGGATAGGTCCCGAGACCCAGTACTTC. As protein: CASRIGPETQYF.

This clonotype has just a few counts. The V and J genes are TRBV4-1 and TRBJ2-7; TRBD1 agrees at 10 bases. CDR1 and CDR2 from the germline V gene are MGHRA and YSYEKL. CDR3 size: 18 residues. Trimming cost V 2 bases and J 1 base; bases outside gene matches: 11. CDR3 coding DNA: TGCGCCAGCAGCCAACCGGCCGCCGGGACAGGGGTGTCCTACGAGCAGTACTTC. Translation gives CASSQPAAGTGVSYEQYF.

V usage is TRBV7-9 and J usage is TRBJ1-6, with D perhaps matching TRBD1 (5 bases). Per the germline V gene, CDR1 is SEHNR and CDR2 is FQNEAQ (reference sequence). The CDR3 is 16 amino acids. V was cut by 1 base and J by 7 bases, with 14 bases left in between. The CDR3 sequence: CASSLESEGINSPLHF. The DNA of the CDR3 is TGTGCCAGCAGCTTAGAATCTGAGGGGATCAATTCACCCCTCCACTTT.

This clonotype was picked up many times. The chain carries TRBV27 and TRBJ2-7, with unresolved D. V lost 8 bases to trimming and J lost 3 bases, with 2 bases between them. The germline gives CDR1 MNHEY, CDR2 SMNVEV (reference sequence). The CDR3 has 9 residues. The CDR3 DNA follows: TGTGCCAGCGGCTACGAGCAGTACTTC. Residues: CASGYEQYF.

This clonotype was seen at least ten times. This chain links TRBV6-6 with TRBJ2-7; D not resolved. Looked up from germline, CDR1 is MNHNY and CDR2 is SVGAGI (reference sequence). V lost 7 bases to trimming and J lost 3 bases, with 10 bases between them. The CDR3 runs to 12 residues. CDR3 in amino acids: CASMSSNYEQYF. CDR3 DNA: TGTGCCAGCATGTCGTCTAACTACGAGCAGTACTTC.

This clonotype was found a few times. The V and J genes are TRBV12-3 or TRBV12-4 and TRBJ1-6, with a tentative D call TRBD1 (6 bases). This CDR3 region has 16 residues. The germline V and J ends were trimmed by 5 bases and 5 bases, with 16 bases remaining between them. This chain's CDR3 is CASSPKGQRDNSPLHF. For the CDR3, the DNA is TGTGCCAGCAGTCCTAAGGGACAAAGGGATAATTCACCCCTCCACTTT.

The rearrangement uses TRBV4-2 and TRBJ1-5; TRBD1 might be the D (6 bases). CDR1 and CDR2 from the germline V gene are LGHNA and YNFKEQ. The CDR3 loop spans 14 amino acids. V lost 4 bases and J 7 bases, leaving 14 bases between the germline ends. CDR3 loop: CASSRDRLSQPQHF. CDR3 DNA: TGTGCCAGCAGCCGAGACAGGTTATCACAGCCCCAGCATTTT.

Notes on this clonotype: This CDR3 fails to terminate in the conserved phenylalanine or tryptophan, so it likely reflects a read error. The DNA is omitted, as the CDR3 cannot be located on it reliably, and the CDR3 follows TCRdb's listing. The chain's CDR3 is CASGERRCYEQYS. This rearrangement joins TRBV21-1 to TRBJ2-4; TRBD1 is the table's D call and was not checked against the DNA. TRBV21-1 is tagged as a pseudogene. The CDR3 has 13 amino acids, counting both end residues.

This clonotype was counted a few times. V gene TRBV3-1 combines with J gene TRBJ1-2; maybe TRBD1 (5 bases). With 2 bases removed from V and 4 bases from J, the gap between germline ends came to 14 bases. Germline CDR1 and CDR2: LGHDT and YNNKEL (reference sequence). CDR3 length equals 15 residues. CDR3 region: CASSQRRDGTYGYTF. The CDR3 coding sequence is TGTGCCAGCAGCCAACGCCGGGACGGGACCTATGGCTACACCTTC.

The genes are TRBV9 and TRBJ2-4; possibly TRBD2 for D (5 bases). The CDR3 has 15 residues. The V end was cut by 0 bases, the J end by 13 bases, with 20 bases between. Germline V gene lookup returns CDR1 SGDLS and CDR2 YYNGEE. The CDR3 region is CASSVGSGPYNEQYF. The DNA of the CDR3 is TGTGCCAGCAGCGTAGGAAGCGGACCTTACAATGAGCAGTACTTC.

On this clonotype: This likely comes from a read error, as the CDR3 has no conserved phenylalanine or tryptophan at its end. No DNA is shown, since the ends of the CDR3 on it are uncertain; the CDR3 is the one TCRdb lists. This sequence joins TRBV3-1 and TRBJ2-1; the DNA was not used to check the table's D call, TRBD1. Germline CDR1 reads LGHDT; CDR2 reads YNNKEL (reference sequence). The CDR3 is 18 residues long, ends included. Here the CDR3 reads CASSHLPSGIKAGYTFGS.